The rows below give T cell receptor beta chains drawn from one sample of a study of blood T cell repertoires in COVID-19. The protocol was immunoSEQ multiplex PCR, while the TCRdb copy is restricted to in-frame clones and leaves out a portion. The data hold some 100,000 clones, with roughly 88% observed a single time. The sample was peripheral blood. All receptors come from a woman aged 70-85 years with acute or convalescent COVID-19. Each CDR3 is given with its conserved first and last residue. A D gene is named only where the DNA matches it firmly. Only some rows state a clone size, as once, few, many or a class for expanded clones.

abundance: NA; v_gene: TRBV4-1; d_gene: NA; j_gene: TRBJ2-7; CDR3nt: TGCGCCAGCAGCCAAGCCCCGGGACAATGGCAGTACTTC; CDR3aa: CASSQAPGQWQYF
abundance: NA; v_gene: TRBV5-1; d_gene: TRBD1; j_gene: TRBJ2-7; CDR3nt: TGCGCCAGCAGCTTGCCCCGGGACAGGATGAACGAGCAGTACTTC; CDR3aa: CASSLPRDRMNEQYF
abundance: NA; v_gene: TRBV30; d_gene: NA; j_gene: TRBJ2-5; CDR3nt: TGTGCCTGGAGTCGGGGGAACCAAGAGACCCAGTACTTC; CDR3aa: CAWSRGNQETQYF
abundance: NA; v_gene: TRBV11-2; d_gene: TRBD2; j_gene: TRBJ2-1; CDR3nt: TGTGCCAGCAGCCAAGCGGGAGGGGGGGACAATGAGCAGTTCTTC; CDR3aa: CASSQAGGGDNEQFF
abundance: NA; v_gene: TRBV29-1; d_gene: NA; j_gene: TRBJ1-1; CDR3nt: TGCAGCGTCAGGACAGATAACACTGAAGCTTTCTTT; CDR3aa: CSVRTDNTEAFF
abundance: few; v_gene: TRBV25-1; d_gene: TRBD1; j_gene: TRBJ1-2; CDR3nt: TGTGCCAGCAGCCCCGGGACAGGCCCTTATGGCTACACCTTC; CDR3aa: CASSPGTGPYGYTF
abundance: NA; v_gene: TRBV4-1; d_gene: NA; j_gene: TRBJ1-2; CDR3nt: TGCGCCAGCAGCCAAGATTTCAGGATAGCTAACTATGGCTACACCTTC; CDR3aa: CASSQDFRIANYGYTF
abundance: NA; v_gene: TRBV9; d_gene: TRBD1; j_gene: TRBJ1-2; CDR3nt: TGTGCCAGCAGCGCGGGGATGGACAGGGGTAATGGCTACACCTTC; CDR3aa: CASSAGMDRGNGYTF
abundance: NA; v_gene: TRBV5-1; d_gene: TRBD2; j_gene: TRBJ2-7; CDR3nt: TGCGCCAGCAGCATCGGACTAGCCTACGAGCAGTACTTC; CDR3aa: CASSIGLAYEQYF
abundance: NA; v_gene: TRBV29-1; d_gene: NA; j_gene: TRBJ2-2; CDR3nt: TGCAGCGTTAGGGGCTCCGGGGAGCTGTTTTTT; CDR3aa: CSVRGSGELFF
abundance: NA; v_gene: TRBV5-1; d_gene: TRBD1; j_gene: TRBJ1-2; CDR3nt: TGCGCCAGCAGCTTGGTGAGACAGGGAGGCGGCTACACCTTC; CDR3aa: CASSLVRQGGGYTF
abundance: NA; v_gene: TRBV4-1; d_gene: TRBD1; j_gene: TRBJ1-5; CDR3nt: TGCGCCAGCAGCCAAGAGATCAGTGCCCTAGACAGGGTGTATCAGCCCCAGCATTTT; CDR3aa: CASSQEISALDRVYQPQHF
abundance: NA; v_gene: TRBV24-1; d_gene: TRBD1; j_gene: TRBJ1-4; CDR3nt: TGTGCCACCAGTGACCCGGGACAGGGCGGAAAACTGTTTTTT; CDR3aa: CATSDPGQGGKLFF
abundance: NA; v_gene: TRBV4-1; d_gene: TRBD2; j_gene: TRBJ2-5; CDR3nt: TGCGCCAGCAGCCAAGATCATCGGGGGAGGGCCACCCAGTACTTC; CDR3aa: CASSQDHRGRATQYF
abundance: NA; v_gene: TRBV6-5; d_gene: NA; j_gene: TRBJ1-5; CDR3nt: TGTGCCAGCAGTAAAATCGGCGGGCAGCCCCAGCATTTT; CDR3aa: CASSKIGGQPQHF
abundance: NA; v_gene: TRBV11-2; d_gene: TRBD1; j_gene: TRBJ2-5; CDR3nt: TGTGCCAGCAGCCAAAGGACAGGGGGATCGGAGACCCAGTACTTC; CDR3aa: CASSQRTGGSETQYF
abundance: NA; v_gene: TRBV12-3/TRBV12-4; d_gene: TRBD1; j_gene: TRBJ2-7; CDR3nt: TGTGCCAGCAGTCGACAGGGGTACGAGCAGTACTTC; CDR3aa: CASSRQGYEQYF
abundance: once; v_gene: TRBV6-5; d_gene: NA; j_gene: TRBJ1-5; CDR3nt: TGTGCCAGCAGCACTGGTTTCAATCAGCCCCAGCATTTT; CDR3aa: CASSTGFNQPQHF
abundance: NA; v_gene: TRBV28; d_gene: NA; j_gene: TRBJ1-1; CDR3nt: TGTGCCAGCAGTTTATGGCTAGGCAGGACTATGAACACTGAAGCTTTCTTT; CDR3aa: CASSLWLGRTMNTEAFF
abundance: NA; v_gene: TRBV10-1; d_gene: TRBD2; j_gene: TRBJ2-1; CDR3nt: TGCGCCAGCAGTGAGTCGAGGGTCGGGAGGAGATACAATGAGCAGTTCTTC; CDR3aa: CASSESRVGRRYNEQFF
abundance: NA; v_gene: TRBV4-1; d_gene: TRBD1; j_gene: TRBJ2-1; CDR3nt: TGCGCCAGCAGCCAAGATCGGACAGGGGGATACAATGAGCAGTTCTTC; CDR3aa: CASSQDRTGGYNEQFF
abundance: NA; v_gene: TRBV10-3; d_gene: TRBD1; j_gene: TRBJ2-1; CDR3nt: TGTGCCATCAGTGAGCCTGGACAGGGCGGGGATGAGCAGTTCTTC; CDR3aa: CAISEPGQGGDEQFF
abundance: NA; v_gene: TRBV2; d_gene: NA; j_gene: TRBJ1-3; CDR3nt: TGTGCCAGCAGTGACTGGGCAGCTGGAAACACCATATATTTT; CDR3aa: CASSDWAAGNTIYF
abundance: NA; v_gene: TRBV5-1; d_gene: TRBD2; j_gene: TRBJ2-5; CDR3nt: TGCGCCAGCAGCCGGGCCGGGGGGCAAGAGACCCAGTACTTC; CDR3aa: CASSRAGGQETQYF
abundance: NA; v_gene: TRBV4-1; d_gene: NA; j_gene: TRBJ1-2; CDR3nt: TGCGCCAGCAGCCTTCACCGGGACACTGATTATGGCTACACCTTC; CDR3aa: CASSLHRDTDYGYTF
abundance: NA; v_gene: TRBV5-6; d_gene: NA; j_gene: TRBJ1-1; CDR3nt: TGTGCCAGCAGCTTGCGGCAGGGTAACACTGAAGCTTTCTTT; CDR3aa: CASSLRQGNTEAFF
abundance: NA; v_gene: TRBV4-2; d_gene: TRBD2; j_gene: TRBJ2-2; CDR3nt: TGTGCCAGCAGCCAGGAAAAGGGACTAGCGGGAGTAACCGGGGAGCTGTTTTTT; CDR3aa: CASSQEKGLAGVTGELFF
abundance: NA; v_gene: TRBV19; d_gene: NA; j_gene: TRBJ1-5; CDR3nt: TGTGCCAGTAGTAACACCGGGAACAATCAGCCCCAGCATTTT; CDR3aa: CASSNTGNNQPQHF
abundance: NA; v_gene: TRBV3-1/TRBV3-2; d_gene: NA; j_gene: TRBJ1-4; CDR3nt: TGTGCCAGCAGCCATTCCAGGGCCGACGGACATGAAAAACTGTTTTTT; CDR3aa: CASSHSRADGHEKLFF
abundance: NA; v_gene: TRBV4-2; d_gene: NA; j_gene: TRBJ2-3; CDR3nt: TGTGCCAGCAGCAACGACTTGGCGAGCGGGAGCACAGATACGCAGTATTTT; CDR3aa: CASSNDLASGSTDTQYF
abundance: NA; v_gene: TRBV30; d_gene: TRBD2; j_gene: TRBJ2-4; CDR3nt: TGTGCCTGGAGCCCCCCGGGGAGGGACATTCAGTACTTC; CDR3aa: CAWSPPGRDIQYF
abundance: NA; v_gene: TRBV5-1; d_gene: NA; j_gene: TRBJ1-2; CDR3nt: TGCGCCAGCAGCTTAGGCTCCTCGGGGGGCTACACCTTC; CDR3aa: CASSLGSSGGYTF
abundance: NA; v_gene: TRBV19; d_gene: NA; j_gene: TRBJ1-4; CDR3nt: TGTGCCAGTAGGTACAGGGAGTCGGTGGGCGAAAAACTGTTTTTT; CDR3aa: CASRYRESVGEKLFF
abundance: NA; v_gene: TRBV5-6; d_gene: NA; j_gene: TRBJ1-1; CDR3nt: TGTGCCAGCAGCTTTCTTCAAAGGGGTACTGAAGCTTTCTTT; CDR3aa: CASSFLQRGTEAFF
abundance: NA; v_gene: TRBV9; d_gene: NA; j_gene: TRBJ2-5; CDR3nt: TGTGCCAGCAGCGTAGATTCCAGGGTTGAGACCCAGTACTTC; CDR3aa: CASSVDSRVETQYF
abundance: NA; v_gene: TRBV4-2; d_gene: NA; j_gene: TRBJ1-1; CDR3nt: TGTGCCAGCAGCCAAAAGTTGGGGGGGTCGAACACTGAAGCTTTCTTT; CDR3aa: CASSQKLGGSNTEAFF
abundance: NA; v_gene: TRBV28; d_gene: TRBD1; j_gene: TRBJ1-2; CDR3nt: TGTGCCAGCAGTCCCCCGGGACAGGGGGCGTATGGCTACACCTTC; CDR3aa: CASSPPGQGAYGYTF
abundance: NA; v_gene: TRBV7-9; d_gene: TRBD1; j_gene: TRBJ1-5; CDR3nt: TGTGCCAGCAGCCCGACAGGGGGCTGGCATCAGCCCCAGCATTTT; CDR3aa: CASSPTGGWHQPQHF
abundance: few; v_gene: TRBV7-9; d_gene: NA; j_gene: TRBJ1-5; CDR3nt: TGTGCCAGCAGCTTAGAGGGGTGGCAGCCCCAGCATTTT; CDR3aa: CASSLEGWQPQHF
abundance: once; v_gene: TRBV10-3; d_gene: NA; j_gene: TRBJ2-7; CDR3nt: TGTGCCATCAGAGCCGGACAGTTACTCTACGAGCAGTACTTC; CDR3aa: CAIRAGQLLYEQYF
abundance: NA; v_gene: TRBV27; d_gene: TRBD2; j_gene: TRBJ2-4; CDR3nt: TGTGCCAGCAGTTTAATGGCGGGGACTAGTGGGAACATTCAGTACTTC; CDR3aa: CASSLMAGTSGNIQYF
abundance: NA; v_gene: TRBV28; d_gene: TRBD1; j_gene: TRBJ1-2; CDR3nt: TGTGCCAGCGGAAGACAGGGGCCAGTTCCTGGCTACACCTTC; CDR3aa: CASGRQGPVPGYTF
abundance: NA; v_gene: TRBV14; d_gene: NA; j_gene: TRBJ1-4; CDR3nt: TGTGCCAGCAGCCGGAACGCGGGAACTAATGAAAAACTGTTTTTT; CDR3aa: CASSRNAGTNEKLFF
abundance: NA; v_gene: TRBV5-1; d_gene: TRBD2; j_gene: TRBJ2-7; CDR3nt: TGCGCCAGCAGCAGGACTAGTTTAGGCTACGAGCAGTACTTC; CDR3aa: CASSRTSLGYEQYF
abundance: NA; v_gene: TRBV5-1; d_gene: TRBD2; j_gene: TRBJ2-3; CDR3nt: TGCGCCAGCGAAATGGCTAGCGGGGGCACAGATACGCAGTATTTT; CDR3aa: CASEMASGGTDTQYF
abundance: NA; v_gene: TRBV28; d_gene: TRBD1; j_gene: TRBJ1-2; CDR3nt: TGTGCCAGCAGTCCGTACAGGGGGCGTCTAGATGGCTACACCTTC; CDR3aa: CASSPYRGRLDGYTF
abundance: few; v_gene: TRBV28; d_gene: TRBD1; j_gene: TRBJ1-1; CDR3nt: TGTGCCAGCAGCCGGACAGGAAACACTGAAGCTTTCTTT; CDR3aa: CASSRTGNTEAFF
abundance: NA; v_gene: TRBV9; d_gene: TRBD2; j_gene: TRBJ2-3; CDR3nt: TGTGCCAGCAGCGTGGGCGGGAGTGCAGATACGCAGTATTTT; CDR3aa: CASSVGGSADTQYF
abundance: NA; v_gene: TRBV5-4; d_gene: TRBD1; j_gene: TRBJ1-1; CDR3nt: TGTGCCAGCAGCCCCTGGACAGGGAACGCTGAAGCTTTCTTT; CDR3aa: CASSPWTGNAEAFF
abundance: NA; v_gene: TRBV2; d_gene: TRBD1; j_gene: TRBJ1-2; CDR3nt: TGTGCCAGCAGTGAAACCCGGACAGGGGGCTTGGGCTACACCTTC; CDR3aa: CASSETRTGGLGYTF
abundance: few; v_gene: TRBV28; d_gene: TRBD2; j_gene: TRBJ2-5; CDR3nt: TGTGCCAGCAGTTTAGGGCGACTAGCGGGACAAGAGACCCAGTACTTC; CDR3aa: CASSLGRLAGQETQYF
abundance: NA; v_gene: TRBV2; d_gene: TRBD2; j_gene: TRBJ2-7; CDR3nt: TGTGCCAGCCTAGGACTAGCAGCCAACTACGAGCAGTACTTC; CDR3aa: CASLGLAANYEQYF
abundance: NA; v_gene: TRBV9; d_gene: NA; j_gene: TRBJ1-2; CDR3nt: TGTGCCAGCAGCCCTAACCCGGGAGCCGGCTACACCTTC; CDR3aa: CASSPNPGAGYTF
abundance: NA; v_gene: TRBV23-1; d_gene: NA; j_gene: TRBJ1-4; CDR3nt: TGCGCCAGCAGCCCTACACAGAAAAAACTGTTTTTT; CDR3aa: CASSPTQKKLFF
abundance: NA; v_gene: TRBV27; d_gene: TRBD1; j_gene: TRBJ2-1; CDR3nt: TGTGCCAGCAGTCCGACACAGACAGGGCTACTGGGCAATGAGCAGTTCTTC; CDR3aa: CASSPTQTGLLGNEQFF
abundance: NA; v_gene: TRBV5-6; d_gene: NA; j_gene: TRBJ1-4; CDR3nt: TGTGCCAGCAGCTTGTGGCAGGGGAAGCCAACTAATGAAAAACTGTTTTTT; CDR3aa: CASSLWQGKPTNEKLFF
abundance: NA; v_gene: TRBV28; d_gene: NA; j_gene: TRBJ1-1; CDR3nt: TGTGCCAGCAGTTTACGCTATCGCGAGGCTTTCTTT; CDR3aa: CASSLRYREAFF
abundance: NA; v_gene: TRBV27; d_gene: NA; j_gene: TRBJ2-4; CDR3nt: TGTGCCAGCAGTTTTGAGCGAGACCTAGCCAAAAACATTCAGTACTTC; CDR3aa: CASSFERDLAKNIQYF
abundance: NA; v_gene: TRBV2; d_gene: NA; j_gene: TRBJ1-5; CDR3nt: TGTGCCAGCACCCCGGGAGGAAGTCAGCCCCAGCATTTT; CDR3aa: CASTPGGSQPQHF
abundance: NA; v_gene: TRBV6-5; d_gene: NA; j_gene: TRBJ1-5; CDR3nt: TGTGCCGCAGCGCTCCGTGTCAATCAGCCCCAGCATTTT; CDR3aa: CAAALRVNQPQHF